The present T cell receptor beta chain was sequenced within a study of T cells after yellow fever vaccination. Synthesis of TCR cDNA relied on 5'RACE template switching, which attached a universal primer site and UMIs. TCRdb fed the 5' RACE reads into MiXCR, producing one record per CDR3 protein. This sample has around 550,000 distinct CDR3 sequences, with 19% found just once. Study-wide findings and caveats: Reappearance after the booster was seen for most primary-vaccination clones, at roughly 96% CD4 and more than 80% CD8. A small share of clonotypes appeared in both CD4 and CD8 compartments. When the response was secondary, it was weaker but reached its peak faster, day 5 versus 15.

This clonotype was seen a handful of times. Its antigen is undetermined. This sequence originates from a man in his thirties or forties who received the YFV17D yellow fever vaccine. Sequenced material: PBMCs, taken 15 days after the yellow fever booster vaccination.

Here the CDR3 reads CASSLLTSGSYEQYF. CDR3 DNA sequence: TGCGCCAGCAGCCTACTGACTAGCGGGAGTTACGAGCAGTACTTC. The chain has TRBV5-1 and TRBJ2-7, with 12 bases lining up with TRBD2. V was clipped by 4 bases and J by 4 bases; unmatched bases: 6. The CDR3 is made up of 15 amino acids. The germline gives CDR1 SGHRS, CDR2 YFSETQ.